This TCR beta chain is from a study of blood T cell repertoires in COVID-19. About the research overall: Sites across the United States, Italy and Spain contributed samples from acute and convalescent COVID-19. Sample material is recorded as cDNA or gDNA derived from T cells, B-cell-depleted T cells, or PBMCs.

This clone was found a few times. As originally analysed: It was from reference gene primer amplification that nucleated cell counts were estimated. TCRdb's table, derived via immunoSEQ multiplex PCR, lists solely in-frame clones and lacks some. That table supplies the V and J calls and clone size; D and trimming were determined from the DNA. The sample includes 25,000 to 35,000 clones, roughly nine tenths of them seen just once. The sequence was obtained from a human donor with active COVID-19. The donor label of this sample is uncertain. The source material was peripheral blood.

Here the CDR3 DNA reads TGCGCCAGCAGCTTAACAGGGACCGAGCAGTACTTC. Protein sequence: CASSLTGTEQYF. The chain carries TRBV5-1 and TRBJ2-7; weak D call: TRBD1 (6 bases). Germline values: CDR1 SGHRS, CDR2 YFSETQ. V lost 2 bases and J 6 bases, leaving 9 bases between the germline ends. The CDR3 extends over 12 amino acids.